This T cell receptor (beta chain) was sequenced during a study of cytomegalovirus exposure and HLA in healthy donors. About the research overall: In an earlier analysis, some 110 million unique TCR beta sequences were found from some 200 million T cells.

PCR was performed using 60 Vbeta and 13 Jbeta primers. Method: immunoSEQ multiplex PCR; TCRdb's copy keeps in-frame clones and lacks some. The repertoire has 150,000 or so clones, about four fifths of them found once; the top ten carry 4.9%. The CDR3 is 12 amino acids. Germline V lookup: CDR1 LNHDA, CDR2 SQIVND (reference sequence). Trimming removed 5 bases at V and 2 bases at J, with 5 bases between. On this clone: The antigen is undetermined.

Study results and limitations: Most TCR sequences proved rare, with some public TCRs found in many donors. High sensitivity and specificity were reportedly achieved when the classifier diagnosed cytomegalovirus status. What a later analysis showed was that several of the most significant clusters appeared linked to common viral pathogens.

This receptor was taken from a woman aged 18-29 years in good health and CMV-seropositive. This chain connects TRBV19 to TRBJ2-3; unclear D gene. The sample taken for sequencing was PBMCs. CDR3 nucleotide sequence: TGTGCCAGTAGTCCCTCCACAGATACGCAGTATTTT. Residues: CASSPSTDTQYF. Supplemented by reference TRBV19 and TRBJ2-3, the full variable domain reads DGGITQSPKYLFRKEGQNVTLSCEQNLNHDAMYWYRQDPGQGLRLIYYSQIVNDFQKGDIAEGYSVSREKKESFPLTVTSAQKNPTAFYLCASSPSTDTQYFGPGTRLTVL.